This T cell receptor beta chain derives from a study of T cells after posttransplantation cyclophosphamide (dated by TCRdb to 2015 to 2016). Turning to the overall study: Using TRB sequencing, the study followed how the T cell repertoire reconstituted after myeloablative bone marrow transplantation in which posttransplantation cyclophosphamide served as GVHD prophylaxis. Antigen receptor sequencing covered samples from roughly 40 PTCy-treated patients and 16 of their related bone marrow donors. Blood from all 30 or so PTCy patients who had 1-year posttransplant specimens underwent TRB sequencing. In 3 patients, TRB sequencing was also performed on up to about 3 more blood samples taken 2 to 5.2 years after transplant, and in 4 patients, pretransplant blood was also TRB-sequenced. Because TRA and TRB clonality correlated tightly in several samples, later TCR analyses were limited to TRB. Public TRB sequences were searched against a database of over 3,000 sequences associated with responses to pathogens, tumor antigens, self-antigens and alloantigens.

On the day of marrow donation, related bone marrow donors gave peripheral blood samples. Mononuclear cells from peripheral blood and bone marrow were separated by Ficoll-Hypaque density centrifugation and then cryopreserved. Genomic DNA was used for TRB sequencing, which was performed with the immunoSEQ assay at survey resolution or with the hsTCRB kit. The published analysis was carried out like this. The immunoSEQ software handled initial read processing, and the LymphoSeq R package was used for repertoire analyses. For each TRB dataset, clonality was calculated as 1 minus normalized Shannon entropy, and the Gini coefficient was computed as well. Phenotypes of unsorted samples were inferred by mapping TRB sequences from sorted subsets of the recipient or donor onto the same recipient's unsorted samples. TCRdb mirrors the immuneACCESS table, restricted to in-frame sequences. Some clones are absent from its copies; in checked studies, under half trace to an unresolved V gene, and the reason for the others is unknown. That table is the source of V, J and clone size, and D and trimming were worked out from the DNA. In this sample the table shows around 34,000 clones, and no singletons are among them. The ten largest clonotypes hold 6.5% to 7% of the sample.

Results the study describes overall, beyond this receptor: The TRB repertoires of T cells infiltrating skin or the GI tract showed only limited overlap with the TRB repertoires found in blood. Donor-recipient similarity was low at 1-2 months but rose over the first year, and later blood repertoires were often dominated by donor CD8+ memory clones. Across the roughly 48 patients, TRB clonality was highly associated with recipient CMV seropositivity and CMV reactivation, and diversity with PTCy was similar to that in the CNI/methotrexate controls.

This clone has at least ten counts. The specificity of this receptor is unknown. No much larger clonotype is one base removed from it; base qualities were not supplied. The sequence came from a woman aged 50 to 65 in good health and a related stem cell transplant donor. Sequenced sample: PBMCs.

The bases read TGTGCCAGCTCACCAAGACAGGGCTCCAACTCTGGAAACACCATATATTTT. Its product reads: CASSPRQGSNSGNTIYF. Recombination connected TRBV18 to TRBJ1-3; TRBD1 agrees with 7 junctional bases. There are 17 amino acids in the CDR3, from cysteine to phenylalanine inclusive. The DNA shown is the 51-base CDR3, in frame from base 1. The germline V end is reduced by 2 bases and the J end by 0 bases; junction bases left unmatched: 7. The germline V gene specifies KGHSH as CDR1 and LQKENI as CDR2.